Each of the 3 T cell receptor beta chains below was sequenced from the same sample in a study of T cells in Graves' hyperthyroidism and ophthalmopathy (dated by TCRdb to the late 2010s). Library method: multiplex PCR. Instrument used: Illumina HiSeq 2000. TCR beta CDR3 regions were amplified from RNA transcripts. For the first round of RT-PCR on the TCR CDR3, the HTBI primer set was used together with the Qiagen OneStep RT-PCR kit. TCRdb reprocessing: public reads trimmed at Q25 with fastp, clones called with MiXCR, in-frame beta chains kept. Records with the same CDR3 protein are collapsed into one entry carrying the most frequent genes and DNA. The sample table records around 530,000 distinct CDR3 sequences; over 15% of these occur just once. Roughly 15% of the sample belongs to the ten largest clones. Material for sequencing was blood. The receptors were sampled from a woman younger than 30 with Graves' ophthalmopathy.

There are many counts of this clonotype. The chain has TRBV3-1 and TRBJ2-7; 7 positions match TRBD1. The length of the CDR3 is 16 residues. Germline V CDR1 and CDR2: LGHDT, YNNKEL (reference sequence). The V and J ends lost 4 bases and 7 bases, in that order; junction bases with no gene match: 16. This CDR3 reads CASSPHLAGGGGEQYF. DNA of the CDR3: TGTGCCAGCAGCCCCCATCTGGCAGGGGGTGGAGGAGAGCAGTACTTC.

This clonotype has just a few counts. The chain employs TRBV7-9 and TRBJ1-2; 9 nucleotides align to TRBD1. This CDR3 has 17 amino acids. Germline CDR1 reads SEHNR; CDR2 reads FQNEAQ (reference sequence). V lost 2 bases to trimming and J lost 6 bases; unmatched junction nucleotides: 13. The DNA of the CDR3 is TGTGCCAGCAGCTTAAGTAGGGACAGGGAACTATTCGATGGCTACACCTTC. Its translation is CASSLSRDRELFDGYTF.

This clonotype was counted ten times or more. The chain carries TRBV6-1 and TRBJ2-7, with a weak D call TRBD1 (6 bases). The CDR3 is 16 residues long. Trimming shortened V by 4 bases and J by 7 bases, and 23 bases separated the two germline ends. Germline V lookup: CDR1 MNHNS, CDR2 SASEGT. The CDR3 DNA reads TGTGCCAGCAGTGTCTCCCGGGACAACATAAATAGGGAGCAGTACTTC. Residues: CASSVSRDNINREQYF.